Presented here are 17 T cell receptor beta chains from one specimen sequenced in a study of blood T cell repertoires in COVID-19. The table came from immunoSEQ multiplex PCR; TCRdb's copy has only in-frame clones and leaves some out. Here the sample spans around 190,000 clones, about 70% being singletons. Source material: peripheral blood. Every receptor here comes from a woman aged 45-65 years with active or convalescent COVID-19.

The rearrangement uses TRBV7-9 and TRBJ2-1; 8 nucleotides agree with TRBD2. The V gene's germline CDR1 is SEHNR and CDR2 FQNEAQ (reference sequence). Trimming removed 5 bases from V and 3 bases from J; junction bases left unmatched: 15. This CDR3 comprises 18 residues. The CDR3 nucleotides are TGTGCCAGCAGCCCCCGGGGGGGGTTAGCGGGGAACTACAATGAGCAGTTCTTC. This sequence encodes CASSPRGGLAGNYNEQFF.

V is TRBV4-1 and J is TRBJ1-6; 8 bases agree with TRBD1. Looked up from germline, CDR1 is MGHRA and CDR2 is YSYEKL. The length of the CDR3 is 18 residues. The ends lost 1 base at V and 5 bases at J; junction bases unmatched: 10. The CDR3 region is CASSQVSFRGRDNSPLHF. The CDR3 DNA follows: TGCGCCAGCAGCCAAGTCTCTTTCAGGGGGCGAGATAATTCACCCCTCCACTTT.

The chain uses TRBV5-1 and TRBJ2-3; D call uncertain. Germline V gene data show CDR1 as SGHRS and CDR2 as YFSETQ. Trimming cost V 0 bases and J 4 bases, with 12 bases left between them. This CDR3 spans 15 amino acids. This CDR3 reads CASSLGPGSADTQYF. The CDR3 nucleotides are TGCGCCAGCAGCTTGGGCCCAGGTTCTGCAGATACGCAGTATTTT. Based on the CDR3 plus reference TRBV5-1 and TRBJ2-3, the full variable domain is KAGVTQTPRYLIKTRGQQVTLSCSPISGHRSVSWYQQTPGQGLQFLFEYFSETQRNKGNFPGRFSGRQFSNSRSEMNVSTLELGDSALYLCASSLGPGSADTQYFGPGTRLTVL.

The rearrangement uses TRBV3-1 (or the pseudogene TRBV3-2) and TRBJ2-7; a possible D gene is TRBD2 (7 bases). Germline V gives CDR1 LGHDT, CDR2 YNNKEL (reference sequence). Trimming shortened V by 6 bases and J by 0 bases, and 15 bases separated the two germline ends. This CDR3 is built from 15 residues. CDR3 DNA sequence: TGTGCCAGCAGGGAAGACGGGGGGCCCTCCTACGAGCAGTACTTC. Protein: CASREDGGPSYEQYF.

The V call is TRBV27, the J call TRBJ2-7, with TRBD1 identical over 8 bases. The V segment lost 2 bases and the J segment 4 bases; nucleotides outside the gene matches: 1. Germline CDR1 reads MNHEY; CDR2 reads SMNVEV (reference sequence). The CDR3 has 13 residues. The CDR3 nucleotides are TGTGCCAGCAGTTTAGGGACAGGATACGAGCAGTACTTC. This encodes CASSLGTGYEQYF.

The rearrangement links TRBV9 to TRBJ1-5, with D maybe TRBD1 (5 bases). CDR3 length: 15 amino acids. The germline gives CDR1 SGDLS, CDR2 YYNGEE. Trimming removed 2 bases at V and 3 bases at J, with 12 bases between. The CDR3 loop is CASSVSAGINQPQHF. Written as DNA, the CDR3 is TGTGCCAGCAGCGTCTCGGCAGGGATCAATCAGCCCCAGCATTTT. Variable domain in full (rest from reference TRBV9 and TRBJ1-5): DSGVTQTPKHLITATGQRVTLRCSPRSGDLSVYWYQQSLDQGLQFLIQYYNGEERAKGNILERFSAQQFPDLHSELNLSSLELGDSALYFCASSVSAGINQPQHFGDGTRLSIL.

The gene calls are TRBV3-1 (or the pseudogene TRBV3-2) and TRBJ2-2; 7 bases match TRBD2. Losses at the gene ends were 5 bases for V and 0 bases for J; bases not matched to a gene: 9. The length of the CDR3 is 17 residues. From germline, CDR1 is LGHDT and CDR2 YNNKEL (reference sequence). The CDR3 DNA reads as TGTGCCAGCAGCGGGGAGGGCCGGGGATCGAACACCGGGGAGCTGTTTTTT. Its translation is CASSGEGRGSNTGELFF.

The chain is built from TRBV6-5 and TRBJ2-3, with 7 bases aligning to TRBD2. V shed 6 bases and J 0 bases; nucleotides not matched to a gene: 6. The CDR3 extends over 15 amino acids. Germline-derived CDR1 and CDR2 are MNHEY and SVGAGI. The CDR3 DNA follows: TGTGCCAGCAGGACGTCTAGCGGAAGCACAGATACGCAGTATTTT. It translates to CASRTSSGSTDTQYF.

This chain links TRBV7-2 with TRBJ1-4; 10 bases fit TRBD1. CDR1 and CDR2 (germline): SGHTA, FQGNSA. After removal of 1 base from V and 8 bases from J, the junction contained 7 bases not matched to a gene. The CDR3 loop spans 16 amino acids. This CDR3 reads CASSLGTGGQYEKLFF. CDR3 coding DNA: TGTGCCAGCAGCTTAGGGACAGGGGGACAGTACGAAAAACTGTTTTTT. The full variable domain, with the rest looked up from reference TRBV7-2 and TRBJ1-4, is GAGVSQSPSNKVTEKGKDVELRCDPISGHTALYWYRQSLGQGLEFLIYFQGNSAPDKSGLPSDRFSAERTGGSVSTLTIQRTQQEDSAVYLCASSLGTGGQYEKLFFGSGTQLSVL.

The chain uses TRBV3-1 (or the pseudogene TRBV3-2) and TRBJ2-2; TRBD1 might be the D (6 bases). CDR3 size: 19 residues. Trimming cost V 4 bases and J 4 bases, with 25 bases left between them. Germline V CDR1 and CDR2: LGHDT, YNNKEL (reference sequence). CDR3 protein: CASSPSLSDKGDPTGELFF. The CDR3 bases are TGTGCCAGCAGCCCCTCTCTCTCCGACAAGGGGGATCCCACCGGGGAGCTGTTTTTT.

Only one count was recorded for this clone. This sequence joins TRBV13 and TRBJ2-1; 12 bases match TRBD2. Trimming took 5 bases from V and 7 from J; bases not matched to a gene: 6. Germline loops: CDR1 PRHDT, CDR2 FYEKMQ (reference sequence). The CDR3 runs to 15 residues. The CDR3 loop is CASSGTSGFGNEQFF. The CDR3 nucleotides are TGTGCCAGCAGCGGGACTAGCGGGTTTGGTAATGAGCAGTTCTTC.

The V and J genes are TRBV30 and TRBJ2-1; a weak D match, TRBD2 (6 bases). The V gene's germline CDR1 is GTSNPN and CDR2 SVGIG (reference sequence). This CDR3 has 14 amino acids. V was trimmed by 5 bases and J by 2 bases, leaving 13 bases between them. The CDR3 DNA sequence: TGTGCCTGGGAGGCGGGGACCGCCTACAATGAGCAGTTCTTC. Protein: CAWEAGTAYNEQFF.

This chain joins TRBV5-1 and TRBJ2-7; TRBD2 matches 7 bases. The CDR3 spans 13 residues. Trimming took 2 bases from V and 4 from J; bases not matched to a gene: 3. CDR1 is SGHRS, CDR2 YFSETQ, per germline. As DNA, the CDR3 is TGCGCCAGCAGCTTCGACGGGGGGTACGAGCAGTACTTC. Amino acids: CASSFDGGYEQYF.

This rearrangement joins TRBV7-8 to TRBJ2-5; 11 bases line up with TRBD2. Germline values: CDR1 SGHVS, CDR2 FQNEAQ. This CDR3 spans 17 amino acids. The J segment lost 4 bases and the V segment lost 1 base, leaving 8 bases of the junction unmatched. The CDR3 DNA reads TGTGCCAGCAGCTTAGAACTAGCGGGGGTATTTACAGAGACCCAGTACTTC. Translating gives CASSLELAGVFTETQYF.

V and J are TRBV6-2 or TRBV6-3 and TRBJ2-5, with D tentatively TRBD1 (5 bases). CDR1 MNHEY and CDR2 SVGEGT come from the germline V gene. This CDR3 contains 17 residues. Trimming shortened V by 2 bases and J by 0 bases, and 16 bases separated the two germline ends. The CDR3 sequence: CASSYPRSGRYQETQYF. The CDR3 DNA reads TGTGCCAGCAGTTACCCCCGATCAGGGCGTTACCAAGAGACCCAGTACTTC.

This clone was detected a few times. The rearrangement uses TRBV4-3 and TRBJ2-7; tentative D call: TRBD2 (7 bases). In germline, CDR1 is LGHNA, CDR2 YSLEER. The length of the CDR3 is 15 residues. The V gene lost 4 bases and the J gene lost 4 bases, with 17 bases spanning the gap. DNA for the CDR3: TGCGCCAGCAGCCCTAGCGGACAGAGAGCTTACGAGCAGTACTTC. This codes for CASSPSGQRAYEQYF.

The chain carries TRBV30 and TRBJ2-7, with a possible D match to TRBD1 (6 bases). V lost 0 bases and J lost 4, with 10 bases in between. Germline CDR1 and CDR2: GTSNPN and SVGIG (reference sequence). The CDR3 is 13 amino acids. CDR3: CAWSVGAVYEQYF. Written as DNA, the CDR3 is TGTGCCTGGAGTGTGGGGGCGGTGTACGAGCAGTACTTC.